This TCR beta chain was found in a study of CD8 T cells in ankylosing spondylitis (dated by TCRdb to about 2017). With respect to the entire study: T cell receptor beta repertoires were profiled in healthy donors and ankylosing spondylitis patients so that disease-linked TCR variants could be found. The full study cohort comprised 20 to 25 ankylosing spondylitis patients and 85 to 120 healthy donors. Peripheral blood samples were taken, and synovial fluid was additionally collected from ankylosing spondylitis patients.

About this clonotype itself: No antigen is known for it. Base-call qualities are not available, and no considerably larger clone is one nucleotide away.

Trimming removed 5 bases from V and 0 bases from J, leaving 15 bases between the germline ends. From the cysteine up to the phenylalanine, the CDR3 has a length of 16 residues. The CDR3 DNA has 48 bases and is translated from base 1. CDR1 and CDR2 are read off the germline V gene as SGHVS and FNYEAQ. The paper as a whole reports these results and caveats: Some of the motif variants had been reported before in the synovial fluid and blood of reactive arthritis patients, a finding that suggests common disease-initiation mechanisms. In peripheral blood, the disease-linked clones were found at relatively low frequencies and had a CD8+ phenotype. The disease-linked clones were reported to be significantly enriched in matched synovial fluid samples from ankylosing spondylitis patients. Blood from ankylosing spondylitis patients appeared to be characterized by a TCR beta motif made up of several highly homologous amino acid variants.

For sequencing, an Illumina HiSeq 2500 was employed. Quantitative 5'-RACE with molecular barcodes was used to prepare TCR beta libraries. The paper's processing steps were these. A new computational method, built on a probabilistic model of VDJ rearrangement, was used to identify disease-linked TCR variants. TCRdb reran the public reads through fastp at Q25 and MiXCR, keeping productive beta chains. CDR3 protein duplicates are merged, each entry listing the most common genes and DNA. The V and J calls were not made by the authors but by TCRdb's processing. The sample table records 150,000 to 200,000 distinct CDR3 sequences; approximately 10% of these occur just once. About 14% of the sample belongs to the ten largest clones.

The chain is made from TRBV7-6 and TRBJ2-3; the D gene is possibly TRBD2, with 6 bases matching. The sequence came from a female donor with ankylosing spondylitis or in good health (not recorded which). Sample: blood, either unsorted or a sorted T cell fraction (not recorded which). At the DNA level, the sequence is TGTGCCAGCAGCCCCATGGGGGGTACTAGCACAGATACGCAGTATTTT. Its translation reads: CASSPMGGTSTDTQYF.